The entry that follows covers one T cell receptor (beta chain) sequence. This sample is drawn from a study of shared clonotypes between healthy human individuals. The CDR3 extends over 13 amino acids. Germline assignment: CDR1 SSHAT and CDR2 FNYEAQ (reference sequence). With 5 bases removed from V and 5 bases from J, the gap between germline ends came to 13 bases. Produced via immunoSEQ multiplex PCR; TCRdb's table is partial and in-frame only. The table has about 710,000 clones, roughly 72% seen once. The chain uses TRBV7-7 and TRBJ2-7; D possibly corresponds to TRBD1 (6 bases). This receptor was obtained from a woman in her 30s in good health. The sample was memory CD4+ T cells sorted from blood. This sample's subset: CD45RA-negative fraction. This CDR3 is CASSQGHRDEQYF. The CDR3, as DNA: TGTGCCAGCAGCCAGGGACATAGGGACGAGCAGTACTTC.